The clone carrying this TCR beta chain came up many times. The CDR3 runs 15 residues. Trimming removed 5 bases from V and 5 bases from J, with 16 bases in between. The germline gives CDR1 MNHEY, CDR2 SVGEGT. TCRdb called the RT-PCR reads again in MiXCR, with one record for every CDR3 protein. The sample includes about 680,000 distinct CDR3 sequences, more than 13% seen only once; the top ten take roughly 4%. This chain links TRBV6-2 or TRBV6-3 with TRBJ2-1; D may correspond to TRBD1 or TRBD2 (7 bases each). What was sequenced was memory CD4+ T cells from blood. This clonotype was obtained from a female donor in good health, serving as a healthy control. The CDR3 DNA reads as TGTGCCAGCAGTCAACAGGGGAGGGAGGACAATGAGCAGTTCTTC. Amino acid sequence: CASSQQGREDNEQFF.